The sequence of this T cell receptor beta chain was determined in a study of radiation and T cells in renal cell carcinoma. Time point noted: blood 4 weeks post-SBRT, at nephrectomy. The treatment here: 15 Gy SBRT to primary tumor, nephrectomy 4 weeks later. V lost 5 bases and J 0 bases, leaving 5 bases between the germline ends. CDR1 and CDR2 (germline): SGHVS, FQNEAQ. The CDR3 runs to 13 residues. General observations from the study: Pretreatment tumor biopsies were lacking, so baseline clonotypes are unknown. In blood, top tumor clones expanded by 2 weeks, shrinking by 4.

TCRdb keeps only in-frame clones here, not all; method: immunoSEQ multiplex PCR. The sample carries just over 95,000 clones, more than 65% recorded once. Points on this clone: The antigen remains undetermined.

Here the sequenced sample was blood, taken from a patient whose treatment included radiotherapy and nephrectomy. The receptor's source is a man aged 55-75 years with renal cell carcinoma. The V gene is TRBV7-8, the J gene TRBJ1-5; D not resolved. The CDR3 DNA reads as TGTGCCAGCAGCCCGATTAGCAATCAGCCCCAGCATTTT. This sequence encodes CASSPISNQPQHF. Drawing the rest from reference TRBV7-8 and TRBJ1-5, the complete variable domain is GAGVSQSPRYKVAKRGQDVALRCDPISGHVSLFWYQQALGQGPEFLTYFQNEAQLDKSGLPSDRFFAERPEGSVSTLKIQRTQQEDSAVYLCASSPISNQPQHFGDGTRLSIL.